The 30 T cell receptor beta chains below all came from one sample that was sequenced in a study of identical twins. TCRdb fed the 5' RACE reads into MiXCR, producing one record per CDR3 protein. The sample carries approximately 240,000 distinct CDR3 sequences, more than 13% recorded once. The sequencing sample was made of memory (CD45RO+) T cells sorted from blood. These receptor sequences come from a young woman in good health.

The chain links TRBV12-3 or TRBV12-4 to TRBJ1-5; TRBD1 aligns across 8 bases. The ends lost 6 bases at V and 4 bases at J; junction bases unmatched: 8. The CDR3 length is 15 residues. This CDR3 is CASSVTGGRNQPQHF. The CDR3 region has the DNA TGTGCCAGCAGCGTCACAGGGGGGAGGAATCAGCCCCAGCATTTT.

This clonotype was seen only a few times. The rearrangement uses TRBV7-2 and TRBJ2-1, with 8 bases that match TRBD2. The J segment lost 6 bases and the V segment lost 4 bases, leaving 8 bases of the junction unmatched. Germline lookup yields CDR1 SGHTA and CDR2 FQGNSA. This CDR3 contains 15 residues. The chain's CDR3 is CASSWGGLDGNEQFF. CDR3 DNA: TGTGCCAGCAGCTGGGGGGGACTAGATGGCAATGAGCAGTTCTTC.

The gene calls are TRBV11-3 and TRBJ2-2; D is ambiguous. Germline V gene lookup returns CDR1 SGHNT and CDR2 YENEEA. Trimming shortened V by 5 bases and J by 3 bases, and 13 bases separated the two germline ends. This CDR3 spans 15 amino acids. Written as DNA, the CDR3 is TGTGCCAGCAGCAAAGTGGACCGACACACCGGGGAGCTGTTTTTT. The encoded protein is CASSKVDRHTGELFF.

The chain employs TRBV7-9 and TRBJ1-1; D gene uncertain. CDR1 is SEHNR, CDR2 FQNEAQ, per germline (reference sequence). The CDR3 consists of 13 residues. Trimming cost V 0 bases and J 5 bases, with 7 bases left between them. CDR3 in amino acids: CASSLAFQTEAFF. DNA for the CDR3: TGTGCCAGCAGCTTAGCTTTTCAGACTGAAGCTTTCTTT.

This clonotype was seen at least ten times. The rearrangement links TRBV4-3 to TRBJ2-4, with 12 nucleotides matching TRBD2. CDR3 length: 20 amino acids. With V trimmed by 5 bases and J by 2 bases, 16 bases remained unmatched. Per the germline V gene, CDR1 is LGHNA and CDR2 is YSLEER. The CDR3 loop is CASSFRLAGVERGSKNIQYF. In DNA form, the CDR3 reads TGCGCCAGCAGCTTCCGACTAGCGGGAGTGGAGAGGGGATCCAAAAACATTCAGTACTTC.

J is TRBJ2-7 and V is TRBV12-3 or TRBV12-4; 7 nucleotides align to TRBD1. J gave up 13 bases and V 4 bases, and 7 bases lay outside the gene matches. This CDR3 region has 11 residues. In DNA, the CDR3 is TGTGCCAGCAGTTACGGGACAGTAGTATACTTC. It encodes CASSYGTVVYF.

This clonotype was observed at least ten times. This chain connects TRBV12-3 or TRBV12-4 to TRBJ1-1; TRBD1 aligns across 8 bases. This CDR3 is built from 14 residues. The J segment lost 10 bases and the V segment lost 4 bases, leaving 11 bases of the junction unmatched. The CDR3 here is CASSSGQGWERAFF. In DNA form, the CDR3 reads TGTGCCAGCAGTTCTGGACAGGGTTGGGAGCGAGCTTTCTTT.

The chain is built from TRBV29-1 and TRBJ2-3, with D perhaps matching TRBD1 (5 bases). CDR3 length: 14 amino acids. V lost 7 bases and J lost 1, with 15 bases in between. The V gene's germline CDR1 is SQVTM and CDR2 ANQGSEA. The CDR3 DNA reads TGCAGCGGAATCAGGGTAGGGGGCACAGATACGCAGTATTTT. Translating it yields CSGIRVGGTDTQYF.

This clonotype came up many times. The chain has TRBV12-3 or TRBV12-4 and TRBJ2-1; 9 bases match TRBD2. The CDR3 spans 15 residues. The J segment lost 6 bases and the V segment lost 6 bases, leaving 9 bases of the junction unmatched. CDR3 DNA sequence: TGTGCCAGCAGCCCAGCGGGACTAGCTCCCAATGAGCAGTTCTTC. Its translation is CASSPAGLAPNEQFF.

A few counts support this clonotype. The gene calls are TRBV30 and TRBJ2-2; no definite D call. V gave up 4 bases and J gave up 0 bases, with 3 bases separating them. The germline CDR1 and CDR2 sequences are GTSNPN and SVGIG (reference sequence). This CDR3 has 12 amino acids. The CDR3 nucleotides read TGTGCCTGGACTCCGAACACCGGGGAGCTGTTTTTT. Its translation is CAWTPNTGELFF.

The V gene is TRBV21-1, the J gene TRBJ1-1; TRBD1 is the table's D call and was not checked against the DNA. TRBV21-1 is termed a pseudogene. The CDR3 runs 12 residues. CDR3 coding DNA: TGTGCCAGCACCCGGGTGAACACTGAAGCTTTCTTT. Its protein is CASTRVNTEAFF.

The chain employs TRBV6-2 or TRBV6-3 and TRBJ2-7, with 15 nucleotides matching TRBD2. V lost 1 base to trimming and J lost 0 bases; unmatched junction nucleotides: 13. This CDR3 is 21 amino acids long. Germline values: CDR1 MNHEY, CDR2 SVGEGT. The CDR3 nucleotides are TGTGCCAGCAGTTACTTTATCGGGACTAGCGGGAGGATAACGAGCTCCTACGAGCAGTACTTC. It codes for CASSYFIGTSGRITSSYEQYF.

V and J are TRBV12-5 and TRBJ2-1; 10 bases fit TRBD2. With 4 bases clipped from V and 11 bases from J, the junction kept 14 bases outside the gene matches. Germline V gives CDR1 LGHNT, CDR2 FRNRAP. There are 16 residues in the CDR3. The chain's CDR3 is CASGSGLATYRGQQFF. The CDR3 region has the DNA TGTGCTAGTGGTTCGGGACTAGCGACCTATAGGGGCCAGCAGTTCTTC.

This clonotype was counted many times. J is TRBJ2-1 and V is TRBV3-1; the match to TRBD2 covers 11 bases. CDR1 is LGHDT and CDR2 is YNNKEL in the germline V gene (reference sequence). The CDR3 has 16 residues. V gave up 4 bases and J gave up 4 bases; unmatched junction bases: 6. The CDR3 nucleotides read TGTGCCAGCAGCCCTCCCGGGACTAGCGGATACAATGAGCAGTTCTTC. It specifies CASSPPGTSGYNEQFF.

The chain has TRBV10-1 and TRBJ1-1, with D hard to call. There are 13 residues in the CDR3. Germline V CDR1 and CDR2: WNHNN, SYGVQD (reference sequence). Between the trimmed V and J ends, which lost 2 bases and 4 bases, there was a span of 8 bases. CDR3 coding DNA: TGCGCCAGCAGTGAGCGGCTTAGCACTGAAGCTTTCTTT. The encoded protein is CASSERLSTEAFF.

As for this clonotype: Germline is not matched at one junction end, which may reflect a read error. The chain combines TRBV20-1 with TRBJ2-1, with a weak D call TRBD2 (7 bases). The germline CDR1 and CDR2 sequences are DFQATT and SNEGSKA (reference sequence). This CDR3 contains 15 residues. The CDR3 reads CCARDEGGARDEQFF. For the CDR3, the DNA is TGCTGTGCTAGAGATGAAGGGGGGGCGAGAGATGAGCAGTTCTTC.

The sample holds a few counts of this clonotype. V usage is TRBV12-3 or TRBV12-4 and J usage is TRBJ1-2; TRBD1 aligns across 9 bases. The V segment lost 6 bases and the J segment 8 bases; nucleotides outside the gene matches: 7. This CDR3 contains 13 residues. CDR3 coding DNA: TGTGCCAGCAGCGGACAGGGGATAGGCGGCTACACCTTC. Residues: CASSGQGIGGYTF.

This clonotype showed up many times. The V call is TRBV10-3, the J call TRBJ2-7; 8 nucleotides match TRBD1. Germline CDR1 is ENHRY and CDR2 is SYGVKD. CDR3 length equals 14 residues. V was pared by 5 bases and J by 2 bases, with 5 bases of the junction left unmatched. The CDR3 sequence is CAISSGTGTYEQYF. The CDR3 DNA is TGTGCCATCAGTTCCGGGACAGGAACCTACGAGCAGTACTTC.

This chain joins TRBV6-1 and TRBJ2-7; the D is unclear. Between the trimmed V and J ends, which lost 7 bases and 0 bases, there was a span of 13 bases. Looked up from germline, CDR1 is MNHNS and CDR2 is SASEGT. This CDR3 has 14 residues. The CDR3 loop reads CASKVRSRSYEQYF. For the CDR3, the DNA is TGTGCCAGCAAAGTAAGGTCTCGCTCCTACGAGCAGTACTTC.

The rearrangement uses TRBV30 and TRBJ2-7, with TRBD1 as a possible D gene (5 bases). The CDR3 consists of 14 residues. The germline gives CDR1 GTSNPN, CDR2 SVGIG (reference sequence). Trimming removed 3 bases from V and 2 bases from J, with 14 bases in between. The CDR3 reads CAWRGARKAYEQYF. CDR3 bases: TGTGCCTGGAGAGGGGCTAGAAAAGCCTACGAGCAGTACTTC.

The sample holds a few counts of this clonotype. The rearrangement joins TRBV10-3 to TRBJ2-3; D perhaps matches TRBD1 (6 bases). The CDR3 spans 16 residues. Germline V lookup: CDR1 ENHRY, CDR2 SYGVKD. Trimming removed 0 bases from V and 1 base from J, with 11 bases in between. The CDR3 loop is CAISESGAAGTDTQYF. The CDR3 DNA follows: TGTGCCATCAGTGAGTCGGGGGCAGCGGGCACAGATACGCAGTATTTT.

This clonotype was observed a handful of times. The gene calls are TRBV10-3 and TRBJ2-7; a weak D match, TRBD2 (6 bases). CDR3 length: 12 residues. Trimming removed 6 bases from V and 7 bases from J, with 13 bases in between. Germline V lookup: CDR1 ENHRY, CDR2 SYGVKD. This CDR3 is CAIRGTAGEQYF. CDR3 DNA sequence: TGTGCCATCAGGGGGACCGCGGGGGAGCAGTACTTC.

CDR3 sequence reads: CASSRRGSYNEQFF. Here the CDR3 DNA reads TGTGCCAGCAGCAGGCGTGGGTCCTACAATGAGCAGTTCTTC. The V call is TRBV7-3, the J call TRBJ2-1; unclear D gene. The germline CDR1 and CDR2 sequences are SGHTA and FQGTGA. The CDR3 is 14 residues long. Trimming took 5 bases from V and 1 from J, leaving 9 bases between them.

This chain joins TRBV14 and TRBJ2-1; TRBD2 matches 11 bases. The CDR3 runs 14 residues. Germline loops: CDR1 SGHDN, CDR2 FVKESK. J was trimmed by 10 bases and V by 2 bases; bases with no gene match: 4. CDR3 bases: TGTGCCAGCAGCCAATGGCTAGCGGGAGGAGAGCAGTTCTTC. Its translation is CASSQWLAGGEQFF.

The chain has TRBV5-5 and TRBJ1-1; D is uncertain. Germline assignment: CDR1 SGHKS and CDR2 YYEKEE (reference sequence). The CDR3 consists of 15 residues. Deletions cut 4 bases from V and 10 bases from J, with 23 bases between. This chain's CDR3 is CASSPESPTTEGAFF. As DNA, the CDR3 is TGTGCCAGCAGCCCGGAATCGCCGACCACTGAAGGAGCTTTCTTT.

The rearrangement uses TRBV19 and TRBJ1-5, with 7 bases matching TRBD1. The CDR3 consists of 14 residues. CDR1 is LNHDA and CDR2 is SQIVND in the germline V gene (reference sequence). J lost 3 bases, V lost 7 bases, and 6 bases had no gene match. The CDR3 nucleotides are TGTGCCAGTACGACAGGGTTTCTCAATCAGCCCCAGCATTTT. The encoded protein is CASTTGFLNQPQHF.

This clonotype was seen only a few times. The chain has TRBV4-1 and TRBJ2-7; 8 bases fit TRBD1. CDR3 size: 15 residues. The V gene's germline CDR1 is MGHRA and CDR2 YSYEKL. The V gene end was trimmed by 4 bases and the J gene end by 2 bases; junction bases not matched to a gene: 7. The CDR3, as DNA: TGCGCCAGCAGCCTTGTTGACAGGGGCCCCTACGAGCAGTACTTC. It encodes CASSLVDRGPYEQYF.

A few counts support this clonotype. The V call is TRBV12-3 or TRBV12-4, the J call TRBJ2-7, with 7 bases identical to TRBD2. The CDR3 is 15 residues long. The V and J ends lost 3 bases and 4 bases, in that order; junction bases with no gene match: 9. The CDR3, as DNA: TGTGCCAGCAGTTTTCTCTCTAGCGGATTTTACGAGCAGTACTTC. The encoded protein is CASSFLSSGFYEQYF.

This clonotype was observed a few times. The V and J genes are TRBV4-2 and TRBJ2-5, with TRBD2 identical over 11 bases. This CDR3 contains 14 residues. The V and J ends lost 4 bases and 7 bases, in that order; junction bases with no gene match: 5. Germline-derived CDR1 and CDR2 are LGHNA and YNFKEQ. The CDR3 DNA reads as TGTGCCAGCAGCCCCCCTAGCGGGGGGAGGACCCAGTACTTC. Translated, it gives CASSPPSGGRTQYF.

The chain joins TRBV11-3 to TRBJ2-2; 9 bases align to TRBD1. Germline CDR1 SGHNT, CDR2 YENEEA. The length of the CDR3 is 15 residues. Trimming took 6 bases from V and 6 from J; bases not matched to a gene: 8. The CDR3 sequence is CASRNRDRVAGELFF. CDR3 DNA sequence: TGTGCCAGCAGAAATCGGGACAGGGTCGCCGGGGAGCTGTTTTTT.